This paragraph reports one T cell receptor (beta chain). The sample originates from a study of blood T cell repertoires in COVID-19. Study information: Both acute and convalescent COVID-19 samples were obtained from the United States, Italy and Spain. In each case, the material was cDNA or gDNA derived from T cells, B-cell-depleted T cells, or PBMCs.

In the study's own analysis: Amplification of reference gene primers provided the estimated nucleated cell counts. Data came from immunoSEQ multiplex PCR; TCRdb stores just in-frame clones and leaves some out. D and trimming were read from the DNA, whereas the V and J calls and clone size are those reported in that table. The sample lists approximately 180,000 clones; roughly 88% were seen once. This CDR3 contains 13 residues. V was pared by 5 bases and J by 13 bases, with 10 bases of the junction left unmatched. The sequence came from a man aged 60 to 75 with acute or convalescent COVID-19. This chain joins TRBV12-3 or TRBV12-4 and TRBJ2-1; 8 bases align to TRBD2. The sample was peripheral blood. The CDR3 region is CASSLNFGRGQFF. As DNA, the CDR3 is TGTGCCAGCAGTCTAAATTTCGGGAGGGGTCAGTTCTTC.